Detailed here is one T cell receptor (beta chain). Antigen unknown. The entry originates in a study of CD8+ T cells in alopecia areata. Findings of the study overall: Many expanded lesional clones stayed in scalp and blood while on tofacitinib.

After isolation, RNA underwent reverse transcription to generate cDNA as the sequencing template. The method was immunoSEQ multiplex PCR; TCRdb's version includes in-frame clones alone and lacks a portion of them. The sample carries 200,000 or so clones, nearly 60% recorded once. V dropped 6 bases and J dropped 7 bases, with 19 bases sitting between them. Germline V lookup: CDR1 SGHTA, CDR2 FQGNSA. The CDR3 length is 15 residues. Treatment denoted: oral pan-JAK inhibitor, 5-10 mg twice daily. The V and J genes are TRBV7-2 and TRBJ2-1; D tentatively reads TRBD1 or TRBD2 (5 bases each). This TCR was recovered from a human donor with alopecia areata. The sample was CD4+ T cells sorted from blood, taken at week 24, from a patient treated with tofacitinib. CDR3 DNA sequence: TGTGCCAGCAGATTACCCGGGACGGCTTATAATGAGCAGTTCTTC. It codes for CASRLPGTAYNEQFF.